These 9 T cell receptor beta chains came from one sample sequenced in a study of brain T cells in children with intractable seizures. Method: immunoSEQ multiplex PCR; TCRdb's copy keeps in-frame clones and lacks some. Here the sample spans 300,000 to 400,000 clones, about 93% being singletons. The time point here: blood from clinic visit 5 months post-surgery; TSC patient then seizure free. The material was peripheral blood, obtained around 5 months after surgery. The receptor set was obtained from a boy in the first two years of life with tuberous sclerosis and intractable seizures.

V gene TRBV28 combines with J gene TRBJ2-3; TRBD2 matches at 8 bases. CDR1 MDHEN and CDR2 SYDVKM come from the germline V gene. The CDR3 length is 17 residues. The junction had 19 bases not matched to a gene; V was cut back by 7 bases and J by 7 bases. The CDR3 sequence is CASTPGLAGRGRNTQYF. The CDR3 nucleotides read TGTGCCAGCACTCCCGGGTTAGCGGGGAGGGGACGGAATACGCAGTATTTT.

The gene calls are TRBV6-5 and TRBJ2-7; 9 bases align to TRBD2. Germline CDR1 is MNHEY and CDR2 is SVGAGI. The CDR3 is 15 residues long. J was trimmed by 6 bases and V by 4 bases; bases with no gene match: 10. CDR3 residues: CASSFLAGEVVEQYF. The CDR3 DNA reads TGTGCCAGCAGTTTTTTAGCGGGAGAGGTCGTCGAGCAGTACTTC.

The chain employs TRBV4-2 and TRBJ1-2; the D is unclear. Germline V gene lookup returns CDR1 LGHNA and CDR2 YNFKEQ. CDR3 length: 14 residues. V lost 0 bases and J 6 bases, leaving 11 bases between the germline ends. In DNA form, the CDR3 reads TGTGCCAGCAGCCAAGAAAGCGGGCGTCATGGCTACACCTTC. This translates into CASSQESGRHGYTF.

This sequence joins TRBV19 and TRBJ2-5; 10 bases agree with TRBD2. Trimming removed 5 bases from V and 4 bases from J; junction bases left unmatched: 7. Germline loops: CDR1 LNHDA, CDR2 SQIVND (reference sequence). This CDR3 is built from 15 residues. Written as DNA, the CDR3 is TGTGCCAGTAGTGGAGCGGGAGGGTCGGCAGAGACCCAGTACTTC. Its protein is CASSGAGGSAETQYF.

The chain recombines TRBV6-6 with TRBJ2-5, with 8 nucleotides matching TRBD2. The CDR3 runs to 16 residues. Germline loops: CDR1 MNHNY, CDR2 SVGAGI (reference sequence). Trimming removed 0 bases from V and 5 bases from J; junction bases left unmatched: 8. The CDR3 DNA is TGTGCCAGCAGTTACTCCCCTAGCGGGCGTCGTGAGACCCAGTACTTC. This gives the protein CASSYSPSGRRETQYF.

J is TRBJ1-3 and V is TRBV24-1; the D is unclear. From germline, CDR1 is KGHDR and CDR2 SFDVKD. The CDR3 covers 16 residues. V lost 0 bases and J 7 bases, leaving 15 bases between the germline ends. Here the CDR3 reads CATSDLPDTGKNTIYF. The DNA for the CDR3 is TGTGCCACCAGTGATTTGCCCGACACGGGGAAGAACACCATATATTTT.

The chain recombines TRBV9 with TRBJ2-5; D is unresolved. Trimming removed 0 bases at V and 5 bases at J, with 11 bases between. This CDR3 is built from 14 residues. Per germline, CDR1 SGDLS and CDR2 YYNGEE. The CDR3 spells CASSVGHPLETQYF. The CDR3 DNA is TGTGCCAGCAGCGTAGGCCACCCTTTGGAGACCCAGTACTTC.

This chain connects TRBV7-9 to TRBJ1-4, with 7 bases lining up with TRBD1. This CDR3 comprises 13 residues. Germline V CDR1 and CDR2: SEHNR, FQNEAQ (reference sequence). V dropped 8 bases and J dropped 4; count of bases not matched to a gene: 4. The CDR3 sequence is CASRDSDNEKLFF. The CDR3 coding sequence is TGTGCCAGCCGGGACAGCGATAATGAAAAACTGTTTTTT.

Notes on this clone: The germline gene is not matched at one end of the junction; a read error may be the cause. The chain couples TRBV9 to TRBJ1-4, with a weak D call TRBD1 (5 bases). This CDR3 has 15 residues. Germline CDR1 reads SGDLS; CDR2 reads YYNGEE. The CDR3 protein is CASSVHGAGNEKLFF. The CDR3 coding sequence is TGTGCCAGCAGCGTCCACGGGGCGGGAAATGAGAAACTGTTTTTT.